The source of this T cell receptor beta chain is a study of a mutant IDH1 vaccine in newly diagnosed glioma. Study background: Vaccines were begun 4-6 weeks after radiotherapy alone, or with temozolomide cycles. At week 35 came visit V12, and visit V13 followed at week 47.

Time point reported: week 35, safety follow-up. Every vaccination contained 300 ug of the mutant IDH1 20-mer peptide and was paired with topical imiquimod. Sequenced by immunoSEQ multiplex PCR; TCRdb stores in-frame clones only, minus some. The repertoire holds some 60,000 clones, with 80% to 90% as singletons. Study-level points and caveats: With respect to changes in top peripheral T cell clonotypes, pseudoprogression seemed unrelated.

Worth noting for this clone: The target antigen is unknown.

The CDR3 spans 17 residues. This material consisted of PBMCs, taken from a glioma patient whose treatment included an IDH1 peptide vaccine. The clonotype comes from a man in his forties with glioma. The V call is TRBV21-1, the J call TRBJ2-2; TRBD1, as called in the table, went unchecked against the DNA. TRBV21-1 is deemed a pseudogene. The CDR3 reads CASSKREGRVGVRELFF. The CDR3 DNA follows: TGTGCCAGCAGCAAAAGGGAAGGCAGGGTCGGAGTCAGGGAGCTGTTTTTT.